Listed below are T cell receptor beta chains from one sample, sequenced in a study of cytomegalovirus exposure and HLA in healthy donors. TCRdb's table, derived via immunoSEQ multiplex PCR, lists solely in-frame clones and lacks some. The profile shows about 130,000 clones, roughly 74% of them singletons. The sample taken for sequencing was PBMCs. These receptors all stem from a woman aged 50 to 65 in good health and CMV-seropositive. CDR3s include the opening cysteine and the closing phenylalanine or tryptophan. Rows may omit the clone size; those that give it use once, few, many or a size class.

>NA|TRBV4-1|16
CASSLWTPPNTGELFF
>NA|TRBV7-3|12
CASSLPGDTQYF
>NA|TRBV7-9|13
CASTQGSSTEAFF
>NA|TRBV9|16
CASSVTGLDFYNEQFF
>NA|TRBV18|16
CASSPGTGELTDTQYF
>NA|TRBV6-1|13
CASKPPGTAEAFF
>NA|TRBV5-1|12
CASTLPSETQYF
>NA|TRBV7-2|16
CASSLRLASTYNEQFF
>NA|TRBV10-1|12
CASSPGLETQYF
>NA|TRBV18|13
CASSGAPDTEAFF
>NA|TRBV5-6|13
CASSLVGSQPQHF
>NA|TRBV12-5|13
CASQASGADTQYF
>NA|TRBV9|18
CASSVDPKRSGPKWEQFF
>NA|TRBV2|12
CASSGTGGEQYF
>NA|TRBV5-1|15
CASSLKVAGNNEQFF
>NA|TRBV19|11
CASTWDRALHF
>once|TRBV11-2|16
CASSLSRDSGANVLTF
>NA|TRBV12-2|14
CASRLALGGAEAFF
>NA|TRBV15|15
CATSRDPTDTDTQYF
>few|TRBV6-1|14
CASSETSKGDGYTF
>NA|TRBV5-1|15
CASSSGQMNTGELFF
>NA|TRBV4-3|14
CASSLRDTNEKLFF
>few|TRBV21-1|15
CASSKADRERDEQFF
>NA|TRBV14|15
CASSQVGTGAYEQYF
>NA|TRBV6-6|14
CASSSDQRGRIQYF
>NA|TRBV28|15
CASSLAAGGAYEQYF
>NA|TRBV7-6|17
CASSLGSALYSNQPQHF
>once|TRBV2|14
CASSEALGHRRQYF
>NA|TRBV27|15
CASGTSSGAGEKLFF
>few|TRBV5-6|16
CASSYGTGGAGYGYTF
>NA|TRBV5-4|13
CASSWDFQETQYF
>NA|TRBV7-9|14
CASSRGTERQPQHF
>NA|TRBV27|14
CASSPTAGPGPLHF
>NA|TRBV5-1|15
CASSLAPGQGPEQYF
>few|TRBV5-1|15
CASSLEGPAGTEAFF
>NA|TRBV5-7|14
CASSQTTGNYEQYF
>NA|TRBV6-6|16
CASSYARGAGNYGYTF
>NA|TRBV18|16
CASSPALAGVEYTQYF
>NA|TRBV6-1|20
CASSGPLTGGLSNSNQPQHF
>NA|TRBV2|15
CASSEERLAPSPLHF
>NA|TRBV5-4|15
CASSYPDRAYTEAFF
>NA|TRBV7-9|14
CASSPRGGRHEQFF
>few|TRBV7-8|14
CASSLGGTDYGYTF
>NA|TRBV6-5|13
CASRRTLAREAFF
>NA|TRBV2|13
CASKGTGTGTQYF
>few|TRBV7-9|14
CASSPQNYNTEAFF
>NA|TRBV12-5|16
CASGLVLGRLAHEQFF
>NA|TRBV15|13
CATSRDLTDTQYF
>few|TRBV10-2|17
CASSESRRTSGADTQYF
>NA|TRBV28|15
CASTNNGQGEETQYF
>NA|TRBV5-1|15
CASSPLRQGRYGYTF
>once|TRBV27|16
CASSFRAGRNQETQYF
>NA|TRBV12-5|12
CASGQGGLEQYF
>few|TRBV5-8|15
CASSPGTGVDQPQHF
>few|TRBV4-2|15
CASSQGGGGAGELFF